A single T cell receptor beta chain is shown here with its context. The antigen it recognizes is unknown. Within one base of it there is no much larger clone, and no base qualities were kept. Peripheral blood CD8+ and CD4+ T cells from healthy donors, Susac syndrome patients and multiple sclerosis patients were profiled by high-throughput TCR beta sequencing. Recently defined diagnostic criteria for definite or probable disease were met by the Susac syndrome patients. Bulk CD8+ and CD4+ T cells were purified by magnetic negative isolation, while CD8+ TEMRA cells were enriched using FACS. Blood was drawn into EDTA tubes, processed within 24 hours, and PBMCs were isolated by density gradient centrifugation. PBMCs intended for TCR sequencing were cryopreserved in liquid nitrogen and were subsequently thawed in a 37 degrees C water bath. A purity of at least 90% was achieved for sorted or isolated CD4+, CD8+ and CD8+ TEMRA cells.

RNA was extracted with the RNeasy kit and about 0.45 to 1 ug was reverse transcribed using random hexamers. The immunoSEQ multiplex PCR assay, which covers 54 Vbeta and 13 Jbeta segments, was used to amplify TCR beta CDR3 regions. PCR amplification bias was corrected by using a synthetic template baseline for primer optimization and computational correction. The paper's processing steps were these. Reads were annotated to V, D and J genes according to IMGT and were analyzed with immunoSEQ Analyzer, with only productive sequences retained. Clonality was calculated as one minus the Shannon entropy normalized by log2 of the number of productive unique sequences. Public and private clones were assessed among the 100 most prevalent clones of each patient and control. Clones were defined as Susac-specific when absent from the healthy and MS cohorts, from about 1,100 published viral clones and from other ImmuneACCESS disease sequences. TCRdb reworked the public reads: Q25 trimming with fastp, MiXCR clone assembly, productive beta chains retained. CDR3 protein duplicates are merged, each entry listing the most common genes and DNA. V and J calls and clone size were set by TCRdb, not the authors. For this sample the table gives 65,000 to 100,000 distinct CDR3 sequences, of which about 96% were detected only once. Together, the top ten hold 0.41% of the sample.

These data are taken from a study of CD8 T cells in Susac syndrome (dated by TCRdb to about 2019). Study-level background: Among the sequenced Susac syndrome patients, more than five had clinically active disease and eight were in clinical remission. Repertoire sequencing was used to test whether CD8+ T cell activation and differentiation in Susac syndrome was antigen driven. The clonality of the CD8+ T cell repertoire was compared across about a dozen healthy donors, around 14 Susac syndrome patients and around 16 multiple sclerosis patients. At blood withdrawal, Susac syndrome patients were therapy-naive, treated with corticosteroids (with IVIg additionally given to some), or treated with IVIg alone.

General study outcomes and caveats: Looking at Susac-specific public clones, the researchers identified around 15 in the total CD8+ repertoire and roughly 5 in the CD8+ TEMRA repertoire. Clonal expansion was seen in Susac syndrome CD8+ repertoires, peaking in CD8+ TEMRA cells and being greater in clinically active patients than in remitting ones. The TCR sequencing and HLA analysis was acknowledged to have included a relatively small number of individuals.

CDR1 and CDR2 (SGHDT, YYEEEE) derive from the germline V gene. The CDR3 starts with the cysteine, ends with the phenylalanine, and has 15 residues. Only the CDR3 part of the read is kept: 45 bases, read in frame from the first base. V and J are truncated by 3 bases and 0 bases respectively, leaving an intervening sequence of 10 bases. The receptor was isolated from a human donor with Susac syndrome. The sequencing input was CD8+ T cells from PBMCs. This chain is built from TRBV5-6 and TRBJ1-5, with an unclear D gene assignment. CDR3 loop: CASSSGGYSNQPQHF. Read as DNA, the sequence is TGTGCCAGCAGCTCGGGAGGGTATAGCAATCAGCCCCAGCATTTT.